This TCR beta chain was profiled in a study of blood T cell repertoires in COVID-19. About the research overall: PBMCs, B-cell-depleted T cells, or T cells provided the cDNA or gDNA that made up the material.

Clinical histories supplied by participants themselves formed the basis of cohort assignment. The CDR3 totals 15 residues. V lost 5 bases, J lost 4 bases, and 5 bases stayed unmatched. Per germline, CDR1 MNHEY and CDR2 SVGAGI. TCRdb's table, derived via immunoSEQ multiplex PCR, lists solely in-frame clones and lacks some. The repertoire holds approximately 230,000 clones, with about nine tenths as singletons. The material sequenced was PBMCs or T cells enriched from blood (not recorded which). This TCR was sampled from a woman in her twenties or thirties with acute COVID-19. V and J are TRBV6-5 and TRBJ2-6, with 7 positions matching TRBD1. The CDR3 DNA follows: TGTGCCAGCAGTACGACAGGGTTCGGGGCCAACGTCCTGACTTTC. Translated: CASSTTGFGANVLTF.